The next 28 T cell receptor beta chains were all read from a single sample in a study of cytomegalovirus exposure and HLA in healthy donors. Both 60 Vbeta primers and 13 Jbeta primers went into the PCR. The table came from immunoSEQ multiplex PCR; TCRdb's copy has only in-frame clones and leaves some out. The table lists under 150,000 clones, roughly 80% of them singletons. Source material: PBMCs. Source of these receptors: a woman aged 25 to 39 in good health and CMV-seropositive.

The CDR3 loop reads CASSPADFRRSNQPQHF. CDR3 DNA sequence: TGCGCCAGCAGCCCAGCGGACTTTAGGAGAAGCAATCAGCCCCAGCATTTT. The chain is built from TRBV4-1 and TRBJ1-5; D unresolved. The V gene's germline CDR1 is MGHRA and CDR2 YSYEKL. This CDR3 has 17 amino acids. V was cut by 4 bases and J by 1 base, with 17 bases left in between.

The V gene is TRBV6-5, the J gene TRBJ2-7, with D possibly matching TRBD2 (6 bases). Trimming left V 0 bases short and J 1 base short, with 7 bases between. The CDR3 is made up of 14 amino acids. CDR1 and CDR2 from the germline V gene are MNHEY and SVGAGI. The chain's CDR3 is CASSYSGLSYEQYF. The CDR3 coding sequence is TGTGCCAGCAGTTACTCGGGACTTTCCTACGAGCAGTACTTC.

The chain carries TRBV6-5 and TRBJ2-5, with D perhaps TRBD2 (6 bases). V was clipped by 9 bases and J by 2 bases, with 13 bases between them. This CDR3 comprises 13 residues. Germline V lookup: CDR1 MNHEY, CDR2 SVGAGI. The CDR3 is CASRNSGQETQYF. CDR3 DNA sequence: TGTGCCAGTCGGAATAGCGGACAAGAGACCCAGTACTTC.

The V call is TRBV10-3, the J call TRBJ1-5; the D is unclear. The germline V gene has CDR1 ENHRY and CDR2 SYGVKD. Deletions cut 0 bases from V and 7 bases from J, with 13 bases between. This CDR3 has 15 amino acids. This CDR3 reads CAISESGGSMQPQHF. CDR3 DNA sequence: TGTGCCATCAGTGAGTCTGGAGGGTCCATGCAGCCCCAGCATTTT.

The chain has TRBV5-1 and TRBJ2-3, with 9 nucleotides matching TRBD1. The trim removed 1 base at V and 3 bases at J, leaving 15 bases unmatched. There are 19 residues in the CDR3. The germline gives CDR1 SGHRS, CDR2 YFSETQ. CDR3 sequence reads: CASSLRGQGIFRPTDTQYF. The CDR3 nucleotides read TGCGCCAGCAGCTTGCGTGGACAGGGGATTTTCAGGCCTACAGATACGCAGTATTTT.

The chain links TRBV4-2 to TRBJ2-7; 11 bases fit TRBD2. With V trimmed by 4 bases and J by 2 bases, 4 bases remained unmatched. From germline, CDR1 is LGHNA and CDR2 YNFKEQ. This CDR3 region has 15 residues. The chain's CDR3 is CASSPYSGGAYEQYF. CDR3 bases: TGTGCCAGCAGCCCCTATAGCGGGGGGGCCTACGAGCAGTACTTC.

A remark on this clone: Sequence at one end of the junction differs from germline and may be a read error. CDR3 in amino acids: CASSEGRGNPEAFF. DNA of the CDR3: TGTGCCAGCAGTGAAGGCCGGGGGAACCCTGAAGCTTTCTTT. The chain combines TRBV6-1 with TRBJ1-1; tentatively, D is TRBD1 (5 bases). This CDR3 spans 14 amino acids. The germline V gene encodes CDR1 MNHNS and CDR2 SASEGT.

Turning to this clone: The sample contains more than one DNA sequence encoding this CDR3. The genes are TRBV7-9 and TRBJ1-3; D is unclear. V dropped 5 bases and J dropped 0 bases, with 5 bases sitting between them. CDR3 size: 13 residues. Germline lookup yields CDR1 SEHNR and CDR2 FQNEAQ (reference sequence). The CDR3 loop is CASSPSSGNTIYF. The CDR3 coding sequence is TGTGCCAGCAGCCCCAGCTCTGGAAACACCATATATTTT.

The chain carries TRBV6-6 and TRBJ1-5; 7 positions match TRBD1. The germline gives CDR1 MNHNY, CDR2 SVGAGI (reference sequence). The CDR3 loop spans 14 amino acids. V gave up 5 bases and J gave up 6 bases; unmatched junction bases: 7. The CDR3 protein is CASSTGQVGQPQHF. The CDR3 coding sequence is TGTGCCAGCAGTACTGGACAGGTTGGTCAGCCCCAGCATTTT.

The rearrangement uses TRBV6-1 and TRBJ2-3; weak D call: TRBD1 (5 bases). The CDR3 consists of 16 residues. V was clipped by 0 bases and J by 5 bases, with 15 bases between them. Germline-derived CDR1 and CDR2 are MNHNS and SASEGT. The CDR3 DNA sequence: TGTGCCAGCAGTGAAGCAGGGGCCATGCCCGGAGATACGCAGTATTTT. It is translated as CASSEAGAMPGDTQYF.

In DNA form, the CDR3 reads TGTGCCAGTAGCTTGGGCAGGGGCTATAGCAATCAGCCCCAGCATTTT. Protein sequence: CASSLGRGYSNQPQHF. The chain recombines TRBV19 with TRBJ1-5; weak D call: TRBD1 (6 bases). The CDR3 covers 16 residues. Trimming shortened V by 6 bases and J by 0 bases, and 15 bases separated the two germline ends. Germline values: CDR1 LNHDA, CDR2 SQIVND (reference sequence). The complete variable domain, with remaining parts taken from reference TRBV19 and TRBJ1-5, reads DGGITQSPKYLFRKEGQNVTLSCEQNLNHDAMYWYRQDPGQGLRLIYYSQIVNDFQKGDIAEGYSVSREKKESFPLTVTSAQKNPTAFYLCASSLGRGYSNQPQHFGDGTRLSIL.

The chain combines TRBV4-1 with TRBJ2-6; the D gene is possibly TRBD1 (6 bases). V was pared by 4 bases and J by 1 base, with 17 bases between. The germline V gene encodes CDR1 MGHRA and CDR2 YSYEKL. This CDR3 spans 18 amino acids. The DNA for the CDR3 is TGCGCCAGCAGCCCTGTAGGGACACTACCTTCTGGGGCCAACGTCCTGACTTTC. Its translation: CASSPVGTLPSGANVLTF.

The chain links TRBV5-4 to TRBJ2-7; the match to TRBD2 covers 8 bases. The CDR3 sequence is 13 residues long. Germline V lookup: CDR1 SGHNT, CDR2 YYREEE (reference sequence). With 3 bases clipped from V and 5 bases from J, the junction kept 4 bases outside the gene matches. CDR3 loop: CASSSGGLDEQYF. The CDR3 DNA follows: TGTGCCAGCAGCTCGGGGGGGTTGGACGAGCAGTACTTC.

The chain carries TRBV5-5 and TRBJ1-4; no firm D call. CDR1 is SGHKS and CDR2 is YYEKEE in the germline V gene (reference sequence). Trimming took off 1 base at V and 4 bases at J, with 5 bases between the two ends. The length of the CDR3 is 13 residues. This chain's CDR3 is CASSLNGNEKLFF. In DNA, the CDR3 is TGTGCCAGCAGCTTGAACGGTAATGAAAAACTGTTTTTT.

The CDR3 loop reads CASSPAGTGGYNEQFF. CDR3 sequence (DNA): TGTGCCAGCAGCCCCGCCGGGACAGGGGGTTACAATGAGCAGTTCTTC. The chain carries TRBV27 and TRBJ2-1; 11 bases are a match to TRBD1. V lost 6 bases, J lost 4 bases, and 8 bases stayed unmatched. The CDR3 is 16 residues long. The germline V gene encodes CDR1 MNHEY and CDR2 SMNVEV (reference sequence).

The V and J genes are TRBV6-5 and TRBJ2-5; tentative D call: TRBD1 (6 bases). Between the trimmed V and J ends, which lost 2 bases and 5 bases, there was a span of 12 bases. Per the germline V gene, CDR1 is MNHEY and CDR2 is SVGAGI. This CDR3 contains 14 residues. For the CDR3, the DNA is TGTGCCAGCAGTTACAACAGGGTCGGCGAGACCCAGTACTTC. It is translated as CASSYNRVGETQYF.

The chain uses TRBV27 and TRBJ2-1; the match to TRBD2 covers 11 bases. With V trimmed by 4 bases and J by 0 bases, 2 bases remained unmatched. The CDR3 covers 16 residues. Germline CDR1 MNHEY, CDR2 SMNVEV (reference sequence). The DNA of the CDR3 is TGTGCCAGCAGTTATAGCGGGAGGGCCTCCTACAATGAGCAGTTCTTC. Its protein product is CASSYSGRASYNEQFF.

V is TRBV30 and J is TRBJ1-2; D gene ambiguous. There are 14 residues in the CDR3. Trimming left V 3 bases short and J 4 bases short, with 15 bases between. Germline values: CDR1 GTSNPN, CDR2 SVGIG (reference sequence). The CDR3 reads CAWRNPGSGYGYTF. CDR3 bases: TGTGCCTGGAGGAACCCAGGCAGCGGCTATGGCTACACCTTC.

V and J are TRBV14 and TRBJ2-1, with TRBD2 identical over 9 bases. This CDR3 contains 19 residues. Germline CDR1 SGHDN, CDR2 FVKESK. V lost 5 bases to trimming and J lost 7 bases; unmatched junction nucleotides: 21. CDR3 nucleotide sequence: TGTGCCAGCAGCTCGCCTAGCGGGATGGCTAGCCCCAAGTGGAATGAGCAGTTCTTC. Protein product: CASSSPSGMASPKWNEQFF.

The J gene is TRBJ1-2, the V gene TRBV25-1; no reliable D call. This CDR3 spans 12 amino acids. V lost 5 bases to trimming and J lost 6 bases, with 10 bases between them. Germline V gives CDR1 MGHDK, CDR2 SYGVNS. CDR3 sequence: CASSFGVDGYTF. CDR3 DNA sequence: TGTGCCAGCAGTTTCGGGGTGGATGGCTACACCTTC.

The chain recombines TRBV29-1 with TRBJ2-3; possible D gene TRBD1, 6 bases. Germline CDR1 is SQVTM and CDR2 is ANQGSEA. This CDR3 has 12 residues. Deletions cut 8 bases from V and 2 bases from J, with 11 bases between. The CDR3: CSTDRYTDTQYF. CDR3 nucleotides: TGCAGCACAGACAGGTACACAGATACGCAGTATTTT.

This clone was detected once. This chain joins TRBV7-9 and TRBJ1-2; 7 bases are a match to TRBD1. With 7 bases clipped from V and 5 bases from J, the junction kept 7 bases outside the gene matches. The CDR3 runs to 13 residues. Germline CDR1 and CDR2: SEHNR and FQNEAQ (reference sequence). The CDR3 loop reads CASTQGQLYGYTF. As DNA, the CDR3 is TGTGCCAGCACCCAGGGACAGCTGTATGGCTACACCTTC.

This sequence joins TRBV25-1 and TRBJ2-5; 10 positions agree with TRBD1. The germline V gene encodes CDR1 MGHDK and CDR2 SYGVNS. Unmatched junction bases numbered 14, after V lost 2 bases and J lost 5 bases. This CDR3 contains 18 residues. The chain's CDR3 is CASSEPEGQGSVGETQYF. DNA for the CDR3: TGTGCCAGCAGTGAACCCGAGGGACAGGGGTCGGTGGGTGAGACCCAGTACTTC. Full variable domain (remainder filled in from reference TRBV25-1 and TRBJ2-5): EADIYQTPRYLVIGTGKKITLECSQTMGHDKMYWYQQDPGMELHLIHYSYGVNSTEKGDLSSESTVSRIRTEHFPLTLESARPSHTSQYLCASSEPEGQGSVGETQYFGPGTRLLVL.

The rearrangement joins TRBV19 to TRBJ1-5, with D possibly TRBD1 on 5 matching bases. The CDR3 sequence is 13 residues long. Trimming shortened V by 2 bases and J by 7 bases, and 9 bases separated the two germline ends. Per germline, CDR1 LNHDA and CDR2 SQIVND (reference sequence). The DNA of the CDR3 is TGTGCCAGTAGTATACAGGGAGGGCAGCCCCAGCATTTT. Translated, it gives CASSIQGGQPQHF.

The chain recombines TRBV30 with TRBJ1-2; D call uncertain. CDR1 and CDR2 (germline): GTSNPN, SVGIG (reference sequence). Trimming removed 4 bases from V and 6 bases from J, with 21 bases in between. The CDR3 is 15 residues long. CDR3 DNA: TGTGCCTGGACACAACCCCCGGTGGAGGGTAATGGCTACACCTTC. Protein product: CAWTQPPVEGNGYTF.

This clone was detected only a few times. V and J are TRBV10-3 and TRBJ2-7, with a tentative D call TRBD1 (5 bases). Trimming pared 10 bases from V and 2 bases from J, leaving 9 bases between. The CDR3 loop spans 11 amino acids. The germline V gene has CDR1 ENHRY and CDR2 SYGVKD. Here the CDR3 DNA reads TGTGCCACCTGGGGCACCTACGAGCAGTACTTC. Amino acids: CATWGTYEQYF.

The chain links TRBV5-1 to TRBJ1-3; 7 nucleotides align to TRBD1. Germline V gene lookup returns CDR1 SGHRS and CDR2 YFSETQ. V shed 4 bases and J 2 bases; nucleotides not matched to a gene: 3. CDR3 length equals 14 residues. CDR3 residues: CASSPTGTGNTIYF. The CDR3 bases are TGCGCCAGCAGCCCGACAGGGACTGGAAACACCATATATTTT.

A few counts support this clone. The chain has TRBV2 and TRBJ2-7; D possibly corresponds to TRBD2 (5 bases). CDR1 is SNHLY, CDR2 FYNNEI, per germline. There are 13 residues in the CDR3. In DNA form, the CDR3 reads TGTTCTTGCAATGAGGAGGCGGCATACGAGCAGTACTTC. Amino acid sequence: CSCNEEAAYEQYF.